These T cell receptor beta chains were read from a single sample in a study of blood T cells in healthy people across ages. TCRdb redid the calling of the 5' RACE reads with MiXCR, one entry per CDR3 protein. The sample comprises about 670,000 distinct CDR3 sequences, 52% of which are singletons, and 13% rests with the top ten. Sequencing was performed on blood. The receptors originated from a woman of 80 years or more in good health. CDR3s include the opening cysteine and the closing phenylalanine or tryptophan. The D gene is left open where the match is weak. Where a row states a size, it is once, few, many or the class of an expanded clone; other rows omit it.

J gene: TRBJ2-2; clone size: -; D gene: -; V gene: TRBV10-3; CDR3 protein: CAMGLGELFF; CDR3 DNA: TGTGCGATGGGTCTCGGGGAGCTGTTTTTT
J gene: TRBJ1-4; clone size: once; D gene: -; V gene: TRBV10-3; CDR3 protein: CAISEQRQNEKLFF; CDR3 DNA: TGTGCCATCAGTGAGCAACGACAGAATGAAAAACTGTTTTTT
J gene: TRBJ2-1; clone size: -; D gene: -; V gene: TRBV12-3/TRBV12-4; CDR3 protein: CASSLRGNGNNEQFF; CDR3 DNA: TGTGCCAGCAGTTTACGGGGGAATGGGAACAATGAGCAGTTCTTC
J gene: TRBJ2-5; clone size: -; D gene: TRBD1; V gene: TRBV27; CDR3 protein: CASSYGTGAAKTQYF; CDR3 DNA: TGTGCCAGCAGTTACGGGACAGGGGCGGCAAAGACCCAGTACTTC
J gene: TRBJ2-5; clone size: -; D gene: -; V gene: TRBV12-3/TRBV12-4; CDR3 protein: CASSFLDSLNWETQYF; CDR3 DNA: TGTGCCAGCAGTTTCTTGGACTCACTGAACTGGGAGACCCAGTACTTC
J gene: TRBJ1-6; clone size: once; D gene: -; V gene: TRBV5-1; CDR3 protein: CASSLGTDSPLHF; CDR3 DNA: TGCGCCAGCAGCTTGGGGACAGACTCACCCCTCCACTTT
J gene: TRBJ2-5; clone size: -; D gene: -; V gene: TRBV27; CDR3 protein: CAGSVARRETQYF; CDR3 DNA: TGTGCCGGCAGTGTAGCTAGGAGGGAGACCCAGTACTTC
J gene: TRBJ2-1; clone size: -; D gene: -; V gene: TRBV7-3; CDR3 protein: CASSLRVRPGGEQFF; CDR3 DNA: TGTGCCAGCAGCTTGAGAGTCCGCCCTGGGGGTGAGCAGTTCTTC
J gene: TRBJ2-1; clone size: few; D gene: TRBD2; V gene: TRBV20-1; CDR3 protein: CSARDPVAGEIEQFF; CDR3 DNA: TGCAGTGCTAGGGATCCGGTGGCGGGAGAAATTGAGCAGTTCTTC
J gene: TRBJ2-4; clone size: -; D gene: -; V gene: TRBV27; CDR3 protein: CASGANIQYF; CDR3 DNA: TGTGCCAGTGGGGCAAACATTCAGTACTTC
J gene: TRBJ1-2; clone size: few; D gene: -; V gene: TRBV3-1; CDR3 protein: CASTPGTGGRYGYTF; CDR3 DNA: TGTGCCAGCACCCCCGGGACTGGGGGGAGGTATGGCTACACCTTC
J gene: TRBJ2-5; clone size: -; D gene: TRBD2; V gene: TRBV6-4; CDR3 protein: CASSETSGGEETQYF; CDR3 DNA: TGTGCCAGCAGTGAGACTAGCGGGGGGGAAGAGACCCAGTACTTC
J gene: TRBJ2-3; clone size: -; D gene: -; V gene: TRBV15; CDR3 protein: CATSILPSSTDTQYF; CDR3 DNA: TGTGCCACCAGCATACTCCCTTCTAGCACAGATACGCAGTATTTT
J gene: TRBJ2-5; clone size: -; D gene: -; V gene: TRBV7-7; CDR3 protein: CATTNGPLGETQYF; CDR3 DNA: TGTGCCACCACCAACGGGCCCCTAGGAGAGACCCAGTACTTC
J gene: TRBJ2-1; clone size: few; D gene: -; V gene: TRBV7-2; CDR3 protein: CASSPIFEIGQFF; CDR3 DNA: TGTGCCAGCAGCCCGATTTTCGAAATCGGGCAGTTCTTC
J gene: TRBJ2-1; clone size: many; D gene: TRBD2; V gene: TRBV27; CDR3 protein: CASSPTSGRAISEQFF; CDR3 DNA: TGTGCCAGCAGTCCGACTAGCGGGAGGGCCATCAGTGAGCAGTTCTTC
J gene: TRBJ2-5; clone size: many; D gene: -; V gene: TRBV2; CDR3 protein: CASREGAIGETQYF; CDR3 DNA: TGTGCCAGCAGGGAAGGAGCTATAGGGGAGACCCAGTACTTC
J gene: TRBJ1-2; clone size: -; D gene: TRBD1; V gene: TRBV28; CDR3 protein: CASSAYRGRGYTF; CDR3 DNA: TGTGCCAGCAGTGCCTACAGGGGTCGGGGCTACACCTTC
J gene: TRBJ1-2; clone size: -; D gene: -; V gene: TRBV27; CDR3 protein: CASSIRGHESGYTF; CDR3 DNA: TGTGCCAGCAGTATCCGGGGACACGAGAGCGGCTACACCTTC
J gene: TRBJ2-5; clone size: -; D gene: -; V gene: TRBV3-1; CDR3 protein: CASSQDYEEETQYF; CDR3 DNA: TGTGCCAGCAGCCAAGATTACGAGGAAGAGACCCAGTACTTC
J gene: TRBJ2-5; clone size: -; D gene: -; V gene: TRBV5-1; CDR3 protein: CASRTHRVQETQYF; CDR3 DNA: TGCGCCAGCCGTACGCACAGGGTTCAAGAGACCCAGTACTTC
J gene: TRBJ2-7; clone size: -; D gene: -; V gene: TRBV12-3/TRBV12-4; CDR3 protein: CASRRKGHHGQYF; CDR3 DNA: TGTGCCAGCAGGCGGAAGGGACACCATGGGCAGTACTTC
J gene: TRBJ2-4; clone size: -; D gene: -; V gene: TRBV20-1; CDR3 protein: CSASPIIAKNIQYF; CDR3 DNA: TGCAGTGCTAGCCCAATTATAGCCAAAAACATTCAGTACTTC
J gene: TRBJ1-2; clone size: few; D gene: -; V gene: TRBV6-1; CDR3 protein: CASSELAAGGYTF; CDR3 DNA: TGTGCCAGCAGTGAACTTGCTGCGGGAGGCTACACCTTC
J gene: TRBJ2-1; clone size: many; D gene: TRBD1; V gene: TRBV27; CDR3 protein: CASTLTGWNNEQFF; CDR3 DNA: TGTGCCAGCACTCTGACAGGGTGGAACAATGAGCAGTTCTTC
J gene: TRBJ2-7; clone size: -; D gene: TRBD1; V gene: TRBV5-1; CDR3 protein: CASSLGLSGTGQSYEQYF; CDR3 DNA: TGCGCCAGCAGCTTGGGCTTATCTGGGACAGGGCAATCCTACGAGCAGTACTTC
J gene: TRBJ1-1; clone size: -; D gene: TRBD1; V gene: TRBV20-1; CDR3 protein: CSAKGQGEKAFF; CDR3 DNA: TGCAGTGCTAAAGGACAGGGAGAAAAAGCTTTCTTT
J gene: TRBJ2-3; clone size: few; D gene: TRBD1; V gene: TRBV12-3/TRBV12-4; CDR3 protein: CASRGTGTDTQYF; CDR3 DNA: TGTGCCAGCAGGGGGACAGGGACAGATACGCAGTATTTT
J gene: TRBJ2-3; clone size: -; D gene: TRBD2; V gene: TRBV29-1; CDR3 protein: CSVETSGRIFTDTQYF; CDR3 DNA: TGCAGCGTTGAGACTAGCGGGAGGATTTTCACAGATACGCAGTATTTT
J gene: TRBJ2-2; clone size: -; D gene: -; V gene: TRBV3-1; CDR3 protein: CASSGHNTGELFF; CDR3 DNA: TGTGCCAGCAGCGGGCATAACACCGGGGAGCTGTTTTTT
J gene: TRBJ1-2; clone size: -; D gene: TRBD1; V gene: TRBV3-1; CDR3 protein: CASSQRGTANYGYTF; CDR3 DNA: TGTGCCAGCAGCCAGAGGGGGACAGCTAACTATGGCTACACCTTC
J gene: TRBJ2-3; clone size: -; D gene: -; V gene: TRBV12-3/TRBV12-4; CDR3 protein: CASSLGSNPDTQYF; CDR3 DNA: TGTGCCAGCAGTCTAGGGAGCAACCCAGATACGCAGTATTTT